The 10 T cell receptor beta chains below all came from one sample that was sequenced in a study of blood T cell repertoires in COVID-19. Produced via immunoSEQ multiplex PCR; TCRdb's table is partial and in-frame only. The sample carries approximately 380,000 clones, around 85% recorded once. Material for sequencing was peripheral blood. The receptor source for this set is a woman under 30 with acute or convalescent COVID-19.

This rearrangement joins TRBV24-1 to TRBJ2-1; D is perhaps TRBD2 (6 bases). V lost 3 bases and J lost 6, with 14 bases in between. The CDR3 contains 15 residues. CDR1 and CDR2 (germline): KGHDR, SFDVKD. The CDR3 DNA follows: TGTGCCACCAGTGATGGAGGGGTAGCAATCAATGAGCAGTTCTTC. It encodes CATSDGGVAINEQFF.

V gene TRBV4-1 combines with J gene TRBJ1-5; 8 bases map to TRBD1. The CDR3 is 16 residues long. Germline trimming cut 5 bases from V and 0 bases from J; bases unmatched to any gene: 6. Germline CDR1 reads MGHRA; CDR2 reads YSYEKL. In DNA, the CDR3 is TGCGCCAGCAGCTCCCAGGACAGGGCTAGCAATCAGCCCCAGCATTTT. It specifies CASSSQDRASNQPQHF.

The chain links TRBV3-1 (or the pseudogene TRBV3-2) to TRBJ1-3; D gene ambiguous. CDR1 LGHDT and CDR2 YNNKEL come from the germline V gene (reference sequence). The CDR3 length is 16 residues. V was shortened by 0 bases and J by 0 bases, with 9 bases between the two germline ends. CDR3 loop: CASSQDTLISGNTIYF. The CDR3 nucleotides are TGTGCCAGCAGCCAAGACACACTAATCTCTGGAAACACCATATATTTT.

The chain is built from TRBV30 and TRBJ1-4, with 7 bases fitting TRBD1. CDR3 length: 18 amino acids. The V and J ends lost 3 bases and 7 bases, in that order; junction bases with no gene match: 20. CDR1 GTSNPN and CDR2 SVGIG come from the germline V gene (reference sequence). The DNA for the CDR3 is TGTGCCTGGAGAAGAGATACTTTATACAGGGGATTTGGTGAAAAACTGTTTTTT. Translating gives CAWRRDTLYRGFGEKLFF. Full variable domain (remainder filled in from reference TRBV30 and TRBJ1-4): SQTIHQWPATLVQPVGSPLSLECTVEGTSNPNLYWYRQAAGRGLQLLFYSVGIGQISSEVPQNLSASRPQDRQFILSSKKLLLSDSGFYLCAWRRDTLYRGFGEKLFFGSGTQLSVL.

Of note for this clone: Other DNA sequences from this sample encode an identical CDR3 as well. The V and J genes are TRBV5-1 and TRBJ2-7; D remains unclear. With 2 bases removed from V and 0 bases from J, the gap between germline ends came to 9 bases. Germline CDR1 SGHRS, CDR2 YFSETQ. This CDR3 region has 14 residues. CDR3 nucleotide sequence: TGCGCCAGCAGCTTAGGCAGAGGCTCCTACGAGCAGTACTTC. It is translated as CASSLGRGSYEQYF.

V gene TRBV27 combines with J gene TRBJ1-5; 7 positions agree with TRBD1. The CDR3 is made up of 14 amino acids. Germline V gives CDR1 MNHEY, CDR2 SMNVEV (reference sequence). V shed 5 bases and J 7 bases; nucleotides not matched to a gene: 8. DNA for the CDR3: TGTGCCAGCAGTGACAGGGACACGGGGCAGCCCCAGCATTTT. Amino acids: CASSDRDTGQPQHF.

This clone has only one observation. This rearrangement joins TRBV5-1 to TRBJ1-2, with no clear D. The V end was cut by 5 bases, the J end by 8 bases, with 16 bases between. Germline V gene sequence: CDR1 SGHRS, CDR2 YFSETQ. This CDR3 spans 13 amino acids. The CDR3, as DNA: TGCGCCAGCAGTCTTCCCGGGAACGGGGGCTACACCTTC. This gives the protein CASSLPGNGGYTF.

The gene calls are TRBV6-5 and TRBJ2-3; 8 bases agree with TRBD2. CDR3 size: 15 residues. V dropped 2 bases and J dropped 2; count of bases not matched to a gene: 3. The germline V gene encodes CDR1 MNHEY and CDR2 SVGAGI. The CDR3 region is CASSYLAGSTDTQYF. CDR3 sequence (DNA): TGTGCCAGCAGTTACCTAGCGGGCTCCACAGATACGCAGTATTTT.

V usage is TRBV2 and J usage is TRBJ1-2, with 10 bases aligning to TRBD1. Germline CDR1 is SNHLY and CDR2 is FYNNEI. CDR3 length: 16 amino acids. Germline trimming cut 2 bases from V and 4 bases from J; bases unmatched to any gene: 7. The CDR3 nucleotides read TGTGCCAGCAGTGAAAGGGACAGGGGTGCAATCTATGGCTACACCTTC. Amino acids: CASSERDRGAIYGYTF.

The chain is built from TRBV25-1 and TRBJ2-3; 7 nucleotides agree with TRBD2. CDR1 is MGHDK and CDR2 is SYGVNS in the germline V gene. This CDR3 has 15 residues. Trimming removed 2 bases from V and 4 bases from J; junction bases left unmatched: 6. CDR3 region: CASSERGGSADTQYF. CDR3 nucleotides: TGTGCCAGCAGTGAAAGGGGCGGGAGTGCAGATACGCAGTATTTT.